The 21 T cell receptor beta chains presented below share a single source sample, sequenced in a study of cytotoxic CD8 clonotypes in ibrutinib-treated CLL. Assay used: immunoSEQ multiplex PCR; TCRdb lists only in-frame clones, some missing. The sample holds approximately 12,000 clones, roughly 60% seen once. This specimen was PBMCs, taken before ibrutinib treatment. These receptors were taken from a human donor with chronic lymphocytic leukemia.

The rearrangement joins TRBV13 to TRBJ2-2; 8 nucleotides line up with TRBD2. Per germline, CDR1 PRHDT and CDR2 FYEKMQ (reference sequence). Trimming at V came to 2 bases and at J to 0 bases, leaving 8 bases not matched to a gene. The CDR3 sequence is 18 residues long. The CDR3 here is CASSLYPPGLANTGELFF. The CDR3 DNA follows: TGTGCCAGCAGCTTATACCCCCCGGGACTAGCGAACACCGGGGAGCTGTTTTTT.

The rearrangement links TRBV7-9 to TRBJ1-2; 8 bases map to TRBD1. V shed 3 bases and J 0 bases; nucleotides not matched to a gene: 6. Germline V gene lookup returns CDR1 SEHNR and CDR2 FQNEAQ (reference sequence). The CDR3 length is 16 residues. CDR3 sequence: CASSLLGQGSNYGYTF. As DNA, the CDR3 is TGTGCCAGCAGCTTGCTCGGACAGGGATCTAACTATGGCTACACCTTC.

This clone has just a few counts. This chain uses TRBV7-8 with TRBJ2-3, with 9 bases aligning to TRBD1. Trimming removed 5 bases from V and 2 bases from J; junction bases left unmatched: 8. Germline CDR1 and CDR2: SGHVS and FQNEAQ. The CDR3 extends over 16 amino acids. CDR3 residues: CASSPIGTGTTDTQYF. Here the CDR3 DNA reads TGTGCCAGCAGCCCCATCGGGACAGGGACCACAGATACGCAGTATTTT.

This clone has only one observation. The chain uses TRBV2 and TRBJ2-3, with D maybe TRBD2 (6 bases). The CDR3 loop spans 13 amino acids. Trimming shortened V by 6 bases and J by 4 bases, and 11 bases separated the two germline ends. The germline V gene encodes CDR1 SNHLY and CDR2 FYNNEI. As DNA, the CDR3 is TGTGCCAGCAGATCAACTAGCTCAGATACGCAGTATTTT. Protein sequence: CASRSTSSDTQYF.

The J gene is TRBJ1-6, the V gene TRBV2; perhaps TRBD1 as D (6 bases). Germline CDR1 SNHLY, CDR2 FYNNEI. The CDR3 totals 14 residues. Trimming took 9 bases from V and 7 from J, leaving 16 bases between them. The CDR3 nucleotides read TGTGCCAGTAGCCCGAAGGGGGGAAATTCACCCCTCCACTTT. This gives the protein CASSPKGGNSPLHF. The full variable domain, completed using reference TRBV2 and TRBJ1-6, is EPEVTQTPSHQVTQMGQEVILRCVPISNHLYFYWYRQILGQKVEFLVSFYNNEISEKSEIFDDQFSVERPDGSNFTLKIRSTKLEDSAMYFCASSPKGGNSPLHFGNGTRLTVT.

CDR3: CASSSSPIIQPQHF. For the CDR3, the DNA is TGTGCCAGCAGCTCATCGCCGATTATACAGCCCCAGCATTTT. The chain is built from TRBV7-2 and TRBJ1-5; D remains ambiguous. Germline CDR1 and CDR2: SGHTA and FQGNSA. This CDR3 has 14 residues. Trimming left V 4 bases short and J 7 bases short, with 14 bases between.

This rearrangement joins TRBV5-1 to TRBJ1-5; a possible D gene is TRBD1 (5 bases). Trimming shortened V by 1 base and J by 7 bases, and 15 bases separated the two germline ends. CDR1 is SGHRS, CDR2 YFSETQ, per germline. This CDR3 has 15 amino acids. CDR3 in DNA: TGCGCCAGCAGCTTGTCCGGAGTAACAGGACAGCCCCAGCATTTT. Protein product: CASSLSGVTGQPQHF.

The chain employs TRBV6-1 and TRBJ2-7; D is uncertain. The CDR3 consists of 12 residues. V lost 7 bases to trimming and J lost 2 bases, with 9 bases between them. From germline, CDR1 is MNHNS and CDR2 SASEGT. The CDR3 DNA sequence: TGTGCCAGCACCGAGACCACCTACGAGCAGTACTTC. The encoded protein is CASTETTYEQYF.

This sequence joins TRBV7-9 and TRBJ2-3; possible D gene TRBD2, 5 bases. The CDR3 has 17 residues. Per the germline V gene, CDR1 is SEHNR and CDR2 is FQNEAQ (reference sequence). Between the trimmed V and J ends, which lost 6 bases and 2 bases, there was a span of 21 bases. In nucleotides, the CDR3 is TGTGCCAGCAGTTTTGCACTGAGTGAGGGAGTCACAGATACGCAGTATTTT. Translated: CASSFALSEGVTDTQYF.

This chain links TRBV5-1 with TRBJ2-2; D call uncertain. Trimming cost V 1 base and J 6 bases, with 7 bases left between them. Germline lookup yields CDR1 SGHRS and CDR2 YFSETQ. This CDR3 is built from 13 residues. The CDR3 spells CASSLKGAGELFF. CDR3 bases: TGCGCCAGCAGCTTGAAAGGTGCCGGGGAGCTGTTTTTT.

The J gene is TRBJ2-4, the V gene TRBV7-9; a possible D gene is TRBD2 (6 bases). The V and J ends lost 5 bases and 3 bases respectively, with 23 bases between them. CDR3 size: 18 residues. Germline lookup yields CDR1 SEHNR and CDR2 FQNEAQ (reference sequence). The CDR3 protein is CASSPRTGGSVDKNIQYF. CDR3 nucleotide sequence: TGTGCCAGCAGCCCGAGAACCGGGGGTAGCGTTGACAAAAACATTCAGTACTTC.

This chain links TRBV7-3 with TRBJ2-3; 8 nucleotides align to TRBD2. Looked up from germline, CDR1 is SGHTA and CDR2 is FQGTGA. V dropped 5 bases and J dropped 2; count of bases not matched to a gene: 6. The CDR3 has 15 amino acids. The CDR3 region is CASSATSATTDTQYF. CDR3 DNA: TGTGCCAGCAGCGCGACTAGCGCGACCACAGATACGCAGTATTTT.

This clone has only a few counts. The chain joins TRBV7-8 to TRBJ1-3, with D maybe TRBD1 (5 bases). Germline V lookup: CDR1 SGHVS, CDR2 FQNEAQ. This CDR3 spans 14 amino acids. With 5 bases removed from V and 2 bases from J, the gap between germline ends came to 10 bases. The CDR3, as DNA: TGTGCCAGCAGCCAAGGGGTGGCTGGAAACACCATATATTTT. The encoded protein is CASSQGVAGNTIYF.

This chain joins TRBV7-2 and TRBJ2-3; the match to TRBD2 covers 8 bases. Per germline, CDR1 SGHTA and CDR2 FQGNSA. The length of the CDR3 is 14 residues. With 4 bases clipped from V and 9 bases from J, the junction kept 9 bases outside the gene matches. CDR3 residues: CASSYGGAEGTQYF. The CDR3 bases are TGTGCCAGCAGCTACGGGGGGGCAGAGGGGACGCAGTATTTT.

This chain uses TRBV18 with TRBJ2-2; 10 bases are a match to TRBD2. Trimming took 2 bases from V and 3 from J; bases not matched to a gene: 9. The CDR3 length is 18 residues. In germline, CDR1 is KGHSH, CDR2 LQKENI. The CDR3, as DNA: TGTGCCAGCTCACCAGTGAGGAGCGGGGGGGCCGACACCGGGGAGCTGTTTTTT. Protein sequence: CASSPVRSGGADTGELFF.

This clone was seen a handful of times. This rearrangement joins TRBV19 to TRBJ1-2, with D perhaps TRBD1 (6 bases). V was pared by 4 bases and J by 8 bases, with 11 bases between. This CDR3 is 12 amino acids long. Germline CDR1 and CDR2: LNHDA and SQIVND (reference sequence). CDR3 coding DNA: TGTGCCAGTAGTAAACAGGGCTGGGGCTACACCTTC. Translated, it gives CASSKQGWGYTF.

About this clone itself: As the CDR3 is not closed by the conserved phenylalanine or tryptophan, this likely results from a read error. This chain links TRBV18 with TRBJ1-1; D gene unclear. The CDR3 is 15 residues long. V lost 5 bases to trimming and J lost 2 bases, with 15 bases between them. CDR1 KGHSH and CDR2 LQKENI come from the germline V gene. The CDR3 DNA is TGTGCCAGCTCAGCTCCTAGAGGAAGTAACACTGAAGCTTTCCTT. Translation gives CASSAPRGSNTEAFL.

The chain carries TRBV4-1 and TRBJ1-2; possible D gene TRBD1, 5 bases. Germline CDR1 is MGHRA and CDR2 is YSYEKL. CDR3 size: 15 residues. V was clipped by 4 bases and J by 1 base, with 13 bases between them. This CDR3 is CASSPGGTDNYGYTF. For the CDR3, the DNA is TGCGCCAGCAGCCCGGGGGGTACGGATAACTATGGCTACACCTTC.

The CDR3 DNA reads as TGTGCCAGCAGCTGGGGCCGGGACAGGGGTAACAATGAGCAGTTCTTC. Amino acid sequence: CASSWGRDRGNNEQFF. This chain connects TRBV5-4 to TRBJ2-1; TRBD1 matches at 10 bases. V gave up 3 bases and J gave up 5 bases; unmatched junction bases: 8. The length of the CDR3 is 16 residues. The V gene's germline CDR1 is SGHNT and CDR2 YYREEE (reference sequence).

The chain employs TRBV11-1 and TRBJ1-1, with D unclear. This CDR3 has 15 residues. The V gene's germline CDR1 is SGHAT and CDR2 FQDESV (reference sequence). The V end was cut by 3 bases, the J end by 4 bases, with 15 bases between. The CDR3 region has the DNA TGTGCCAGCAGCTTTCACAGAGACACTGCCACTGAAGCTTTCTTT. It yields the protein CASSFHRDTATEAFF.

This clone was seen just once. At one end, the junction sequence differs from germline, possibly due to a read error. The chain employs TRBV25-1 and TRBJ1-2; D is undetermined. Germline CDR1 MGHDK, CDR2 SYGVNS. This CDR3 comprises 9 residues. The CDR3 region is CWVGKGYTF. The CDR3 region has the DNA TGCTGGGTAGGGAAGGGCTACACCTTC.